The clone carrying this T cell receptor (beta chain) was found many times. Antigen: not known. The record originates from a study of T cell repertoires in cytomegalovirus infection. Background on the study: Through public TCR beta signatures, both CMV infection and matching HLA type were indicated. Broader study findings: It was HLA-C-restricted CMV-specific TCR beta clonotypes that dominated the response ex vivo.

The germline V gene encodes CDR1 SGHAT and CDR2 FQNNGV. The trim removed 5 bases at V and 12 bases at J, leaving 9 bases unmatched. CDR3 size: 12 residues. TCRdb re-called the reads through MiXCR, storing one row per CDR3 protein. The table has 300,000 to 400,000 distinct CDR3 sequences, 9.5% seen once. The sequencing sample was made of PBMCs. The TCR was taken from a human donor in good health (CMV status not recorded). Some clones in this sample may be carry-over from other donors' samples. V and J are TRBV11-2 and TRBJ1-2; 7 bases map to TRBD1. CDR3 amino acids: CASSLKTGFNTF. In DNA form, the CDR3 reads TGTGCCAGCAGCCTAAAGACAGGGTTTAACACCTTC.